Here is one TCR beta chain with its context. Its antigen is unidentified. This record belongs to a study of T cell responses to AZD1222 COVID-19 vaccine. Overall study results and limits: Most donors were white British, females outnumbered males, and clonal diversity was possibly underestimated. In all cases, repertoires were sampled only after the peak T cell response.

The V gene end was trimmed by 5 bases and the J gene end by 4 bases; junction bases not matched to a gene: 3. The germline V gene encodes CDR1 MNHEY and CDR2 SMNVEV (reference sequence). The CDR3 spans 15 residues. Produced via immunoSEQ multiplex PCR; TCRdb's table is partial and in-frame only. Found here are 60,000 to 100,000 clones, roughly 87% of them singletons; the top ten hold roughly 24%. The sequence came from an adult in good health. The sequencing used peripheral blood, collected on day 0 of AZD1222 vaccination. The J gene is TRBJ2-1, the V gene TRBV27; TRBD2 agrees at 12 bases. In DNA form, the CDR3 reads TGTGCCAGCAGTGGACTAGCGGGATCATACAATGAGCAGTTCTTC. Encoded protein: CASSGLAGSYNEQFF.